This T cell receptor beta chain was sequenced in a study of post-analysis software for immune sequencing data. Study conclusions and caveats: With TRBV5-6, TRBV5-1 and TRBV20-1 included, about five TRBV segments were more frequent in patients than in controls. The normalized Chao1 diversity of multiple sclerosis patients was significantly lower than that of controls.

CDR1 is DFQATT, CDR2 SNEGSKA, per germline (reference sequence). This CDR3 has 14 residues. Trimming took off 3 bases at V and 0 bases at J, with 12 bases between the two ends. Worth noting for this clonotype: Its antigen is still unknown.

Sequencing libraries made from TCR beta cDNA carried unique molecular identifiers. TCRdb re-called the PCR reads through MiXCR, storing one row per CDR3 protein. This table holds approximately 660,000 distinct CDR3 sequences, about 60% found once. Material: blood. This TCR was sampled from a girl aged 2 to 10 with multiple sclerosis. The chain employs TRBV20-1 and TRBJ2-7; D is unresolved. The chain's CDR3 is CSARAGRNSYEQYF. The DNA for the CDR3 is TGCAGTGCTAGGGCTGGGCGGAACTCCTACGAGCAGTACTTC.